This is a list of T cell receptor beta chains from one sample in a study of tumor and adjacent non-tumor tissue in lung cancer. TCRdb re-analysed the multiplex PCR reads in MiXCR, keeping a single row per CDR3 protein. The sample contains more than 90,000 distinct CDR3 sequences, 65% to 75% of which appear only once. Specimen: lung tumor tissue. The origin of the receptors is a man between 60 and 70 years old with non-small cell lung cancer. Each CDR3 is given with its conserved first and last residue. A D gene is named only where the DNA matches it firmly. For some rows the clone size is stated as once, few or many, or as a class when expanded; others skip it.

TRBV12-3/TRBV12-4	.	TRBJ2-1	TRBD1	TGTACCAGCAGTCGGGACAGCTATGAGCAGTTCTTC	CTSSRDSYEQFF
TRBV7-3	.	TRBJ2-3	TRBD1	TGTGCCAGCAACTTAATAGGACAGGGGTACGCAGATACGCAGTATTTT	CASNLIGQGYADTQYF
TRBV11-2	many	TRBJ2-5	TRBD2	TGTGCCAGCAGCTTTGGACTAGCGGGGGGGCGCGGCGAGACCCAGTACTTC	CASSFGLAGGRGETQYF
TRBV11-3	.	TRBJ2-7	TRBD2	TGTGCCATTAGGAAGGCTGGCGGGAGCTCCTACGAGCAGTACTTC	CAIRKAGGSSYEQYF
TRBV28	once	TRBJ1-1	.	TGTGCCAGCAGAACGGGCGCTGAGGCTTTCTTT	CASRTGAEAFF
TRBV6-1	.	TRBJ2-7	.	TGTGCCAGCAATGAAATAGGGATATCCTACCGGCAGTACTTC	CASNEIGISYRQYF
TRBV6-5	.	TRBJ2-7	.	TGTGCCATCAGTACCCGACAGACGGGAGAGCAGTATTTC	CAISTRQTGEQYF
TRBV6-1	.	TRBJ2-7	.	TGTACCAGCAATTCTGGGGCATTCGGCTCCTACGAGCAGTACTTC	CTSNSGAFGSYEQYF
TRBV11-3	.	TRBJ2-7	TRBD2	TGTGTCAGCAGCCGGGAGGGAACTACGCGCTTCCCCGAGCAGTACTTC	CVSSREGTTRFPEQYF
TRBV24-1	.	TRBJ2-3	TRBD2	TGTGCCACCAGTGATTTGCGCGGGAGTAGCACAGATACGCAGTATTTT	CATSDLRGSSTDTQYF
TRBV4-2	.	TRBJ2-3	TRBD2	TGTGCCAGCAGCCAAGGGACCAGCGGGGGTTTAAGCACGGATACGGAGTATTTT	CASSQGTSGGLSTDTEYF
TRBV29-1	.	TRBJ2-5	.	TGCAGTGTTGTGACAGAGTACCAAGAGACCCAGTACTTC	CSVVTEYQETQYF
TRBV6-2/TRBV6-3	many	TRBJ2-1	TRBD2	TGTGCCAGCAGTTGGGGCGGGAGAAGGGAGCAGTTCTTC	CASSWGGRREQFF
TRBV18	few	TRBJ2-1	TRBD2	TGTACCAGCTCACAGTCGGGACTAGACAACAATGAGCAGTTCTTC	CTSSQSGLDNNEQFF
TRBV6-1	.	TRBJ1-1	.	TGTGCCAGCAGTGAAGCTCATTTAAGGGAAGCTTTCTTT	CASSEAHLREAFF
TRBV28	.	TRBJ1-6	.	TGTGCCAGCAGTTTAGAACCCGGGGCCCCTAGACTCCTCCACTTT	CASSLEPGAPRLLHF
TRBV5-1	.	TRBJ1-1	.	TGCGCCAGCATCTTGCAAACAGGGACGAACACTGAAGCTTTCTTT	CASILQTGTNTEAFF
TRBV6-1	.	TRBJ2-7	.	TGTGCCAACAGTGAATGGGACGACTACGAGCAGTATTTC	CANSEWDDYEQYF
TRBV5-4	many	TRBJ2-5	.	TGTGCCAGCAGCTTGGGACAGGACCAAGAGACCCAGTACTTC	CASSLGQDQETQYF
TRBV4-2	.	TRBJ2-1	TRBD2	TGTACCATCAGCAGACTAGCGGGAGGGCACAATGAGCAGTTCTTC	CTISRLAGGHNEQFF
TRBV18	.	TRBJ2-5	TRBD1	TGTGCCAGCTCACCCACCTCCGGGACAGGGACGTACCAAGAGACCCAGTACTTC	CASSPTSGTGTYQETQYF
TRBV7-9	.	TRBJ2-3	.	TGTGCCAGCAGCTTAGTAAGGGTAGATACGCAGTATTTT	CASSLVRVDTQYF
TRBV11-1	.	TRBJ2-1	.	TGTGCCAGCAGCTTCATAGGGAGACAGGATGTGCAATTCTTC	CASSFIGRQDVQFF
TRBV25-1	few	TRBJ2-5	TRBD1	TGTGCCAGCAGTGAATATATCGGACAGGGAGAAGAGACCCAGTACTTC	CASSEYIGQGEETQYF
TRBV11-2	.	TRBJ2-7	TRBD1	TGTGCCAACAGACAGACAGGGACCTATGAGCAGTACTTC	CANRQTGTYEQYF
TRBV20-1	.	TRBJ2-1	TRBD2	TGCAGTGCTAGATCTGGCGGCGGGAGGGCCTCCCAATACAATGAGCAGTTCTTC	CSARSGGGRASQYNEQFF